This T cell receptor (beta chain) was profiled in a study of blood T cell repertoires in COVID-19. The wider study: Collection of acute and convalescent COVID-19 samples took place in the United States, Italy and Spain. From T cells, B-cell-depleted T cells, or PBMCs came the material, which was cDNA or gDNA.

In the original processing: Counts of nucleated cells, estimated from reference gene primer amplification, were obtained. Clones were read by immunoSEQ multiplex PCR, and TCRdb kept only the in-frame ones, dropping some. V, J and clone size are those of that table, while D and trimming were read from the DNA. In the table there are tens of thousands of clones, 80% to 95% of which are singletons. Germline V gene sequence: CDR1 LNHDA, CDR2 SQIVND (reference sequence). The CDR3 extends over 12 amino acids. Trimming removed 6 bases from V and 18 bases from J; junction bases left unmatched: 9. The sample was peripheral blood. The clonotype was recovered from a woman of 80 years or more with acute or convalescent COVID-19. The gene calls are TRBV19 and TRBJ1-6, with 9 nucleotides matching TRBD1. The CDR3 region is CASSVGQGVSHF. For the CDR3, the DNA is TGTGCCAGTAGCGTGGGACAGGGAGTTTCCCACTTT.